This T cell receptor beta chain was identified in a study of shared clonotypes between healthy human individuals. General observations from the study: In contrast to clonotypes shared by all four donors, non-shared clonotypes had lower generation probabilities.

This clone was detected once. The antigen remains undetermined. Other DNA sequences in the same sample also yield this CDR3. The naive CD8 subset, CD45RO-negative cells positively selected for CCR7, excluded terminally differentiated effector memory CD45RA+ cells. The CDR3 sequence is 15 residues long. Germline CDR1 is LGHNA and CDR2 is YSLEER. Trimming took 0 bases from V and 0 from J, leaving 9 bases between them. The protocol was immunoSEQ multiplex PCR, while the TCRdb copy is restricted to in-frame clones and leaves out a portion. The sample records about 2.1 million clones, 93% being singletons. The chain links TRBV4-3 to TRBJ2-7; no clear D gene. The clonotype was recovered from a man between 18 and 29 years old in good health. Some clones in this sample may be carry-over from other donors' samples. The sample was naive CD8+ T cells from PBMCs. This CDR3 is CASSQDSSDSYEQYF. CDR3 nucleotide sequence: TGCGCCAGCAGCCAAGATTCAAGTGACTCCTACGAGCAGTACTTC.